This T cell receptor beta chain was captured in a study of molecular identifiers for immune sequencing clone quantification. As CD8+CD4-CCR7+CD45RA+ cells, naive CD8 T cells were sorted. Using its own MiXCR run on the PCR reads, TCRdb lists one record per CDR3 protein. The table shows about 320,000 distinct CDR3 sequences, with roughly a fifth occurring only once. This clonotype showed up just a few times. This CDR3 spans 14 amino acids. Germline V lookup: CDR1 KGHDR, CDR2 SFDVKD. V was shortened by 5 bases and J by 0 bases, with 8 bases between the two germline ends. The rearrangement uses TRBV24-1 and TRBJ2-3, with D unresolved. The clonotype was recovered from a human donor in good health. Some libraries in this study had Jurkat cell RNA spiked in. The specimen was naive CD8+ T cells from blood, with Jurkat cell RNA spiked in. Sample subset: FACS-sorted CD8+CD4-CCR7+CD45RA+ naive T cells. CDR3 sequence: CATSVRTSTDTQYF. The CDR3 DNA reads TGTGCCACCAGTGTACGTACTAGCACAGATACGCAGTATTTT.